This TCR beta chain came from a study of cytomegalovirus exposure and HLA in healthy donors. Looking at the study overall: For the roughly 400 genotyped donors, 75% to 90% fell within the Caucasian-associated ancestry cluster.

Notes on the study in general: Productive status was seen about 87% or about 30% of the time for most TCR beta V segments in an earlier analysis.

This clone was seen a handful of times. Its antigen remains unknown. Other DNA sequences from this sample encode an identical CDR3 as well. Trimming removed 3 bases from V and 1 base from J; junction bases left unmatched: 1. Germline values: CDR1 KGHSH, CDR2 LQKENI. CDR3 length: 15 amino acids. The PCR made use of 60 Vbeta and 13 Jbeta primers. Profiled with immunoSEQ multiplex PCR; TCRdb holds only in-frame clones, not every one. The sample yields about 160,000 clones, 65% to 85% seen once. The clonotype originates from a man aged 35-49 years in good health and CMV-seropositive. J is TRBJ1-5 and V is TRBV18; TRBD1 agrees at 9 bases. Source material: PBMCs. The CDR3 DNA reads TGTGCCAGCTCACCGGGACAGGGCAGCAATCAGCCCCAGCATTTT. This sequence encodes CASSPGQGSNQPQHF.